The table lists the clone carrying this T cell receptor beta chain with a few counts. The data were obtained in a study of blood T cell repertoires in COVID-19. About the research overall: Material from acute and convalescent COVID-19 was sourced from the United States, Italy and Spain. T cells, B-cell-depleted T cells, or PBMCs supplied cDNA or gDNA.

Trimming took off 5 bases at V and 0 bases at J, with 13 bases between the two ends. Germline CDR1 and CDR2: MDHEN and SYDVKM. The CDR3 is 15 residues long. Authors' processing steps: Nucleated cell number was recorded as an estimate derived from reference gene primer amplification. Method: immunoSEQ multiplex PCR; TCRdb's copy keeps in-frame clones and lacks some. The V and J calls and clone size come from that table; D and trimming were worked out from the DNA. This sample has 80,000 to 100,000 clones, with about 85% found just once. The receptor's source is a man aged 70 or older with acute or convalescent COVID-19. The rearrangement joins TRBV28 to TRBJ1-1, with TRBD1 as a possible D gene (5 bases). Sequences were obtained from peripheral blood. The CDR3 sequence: CASSVPRVMNTEAFF. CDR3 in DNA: TGTGCCAGCAGTGTGCCCAGGGTCATGAACACTGAAGCTTTCTTT. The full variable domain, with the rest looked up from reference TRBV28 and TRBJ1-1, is DVKVTQSSRYLVKRTGEKVFLECVQDMDHENMFWYRQDPGLGLRLIYFSYDVKMKEKGDIPEGYSVSREKKERFSLILESASTNQTSMYLCASSVPRVMNTEAFFGQGTRLTVV.